This T cell receptor (beta chain) stems from a study of tumor-infiltrating lymphocytes in primary liver carcinoma. Across the whole study: Resecting the tumor surgically was how the patients' primary liver carcinoma was treated.

The authors took blood RNA from unsorted whole blood and also extracted germline DNA. Enrolled patients were chronically infected with HBV and treatment-naive. Blood samples of roughly 4.2 milliliters were drawn preoperatively. General study results and limits: The study found tumor-adjacent and tumor-blood pairs overlapped less than tumor region pairs.

For this clonotype: The antigen remains undetermined. Germline is not matched at one junction end, which may reflect a read error.

TCR beta cDNA was made from roughly 500 ng total RNA with a constant-region primer. ARM-PCR, slightly modified, supplied the TCR beta libraries through three nested multiplex PCR rounds. Amplification in the first two PCR rounds was performed using TRBV1-TRBV30 forward primers and a C-beta reverse primer for 10 cycles each. MiXCR, applied by TCRdb to the multiplex PCR reads, yields one record per CDR3 protein. The repertoire includes about 310,000 distinct CDR3 sequences, over 55% of them detected once, and roughly 9% sits in the top ten. The CDR3 is 15 residues long. V is TRBV12-3 or TRBV12-4 and J is TRBJ2-7; 7 positions match TRBD1. The TCR sequence derives from a man aged 40-49 years with primary liver carcinoma and hepatitis B virus infection. The sequenced material came from peripheral blood. CDR3 protein: CASSLRSQGVYEHYF. The DNA of the CDR3 is TGTGCCAGCAGTTTACGCTCCCAGGGGGTCTACGAGCACTACTTC.